This T cell receptor (beta chain) comes out of a study of blood T cell repertoires in COVID-19. Some clones are missing from TCRdb's copy, which holds only in-frame ones; the method was immunoSEQ multiplex PCR. The sample contains hundreds of thousands of clones, around nine tenths of which appear only once. Germline assignment: CDR1 SGHTS and CDR2 YDEGEE. Between the trimmed V and J ends, which lost 5 bases and 1 base, there was a span of 15 bases. This CDR3 is 15 amino acids long. The source is a woman aged 40 to 50 who had recovered from COVID-19. The sample consisted of PBMCs or T cells enriched from blood (not recorded which). The chain employs TRBV5-8 and TRBJ2-5, with a possible D match to TRBD1 (6 bases). CDR3 in DNA: TGTGCCAGCAGTAGACAGACAGGCGTCCAAGAGACCCAGTACTTC. Translated: CASSRQTGVQETQYF.